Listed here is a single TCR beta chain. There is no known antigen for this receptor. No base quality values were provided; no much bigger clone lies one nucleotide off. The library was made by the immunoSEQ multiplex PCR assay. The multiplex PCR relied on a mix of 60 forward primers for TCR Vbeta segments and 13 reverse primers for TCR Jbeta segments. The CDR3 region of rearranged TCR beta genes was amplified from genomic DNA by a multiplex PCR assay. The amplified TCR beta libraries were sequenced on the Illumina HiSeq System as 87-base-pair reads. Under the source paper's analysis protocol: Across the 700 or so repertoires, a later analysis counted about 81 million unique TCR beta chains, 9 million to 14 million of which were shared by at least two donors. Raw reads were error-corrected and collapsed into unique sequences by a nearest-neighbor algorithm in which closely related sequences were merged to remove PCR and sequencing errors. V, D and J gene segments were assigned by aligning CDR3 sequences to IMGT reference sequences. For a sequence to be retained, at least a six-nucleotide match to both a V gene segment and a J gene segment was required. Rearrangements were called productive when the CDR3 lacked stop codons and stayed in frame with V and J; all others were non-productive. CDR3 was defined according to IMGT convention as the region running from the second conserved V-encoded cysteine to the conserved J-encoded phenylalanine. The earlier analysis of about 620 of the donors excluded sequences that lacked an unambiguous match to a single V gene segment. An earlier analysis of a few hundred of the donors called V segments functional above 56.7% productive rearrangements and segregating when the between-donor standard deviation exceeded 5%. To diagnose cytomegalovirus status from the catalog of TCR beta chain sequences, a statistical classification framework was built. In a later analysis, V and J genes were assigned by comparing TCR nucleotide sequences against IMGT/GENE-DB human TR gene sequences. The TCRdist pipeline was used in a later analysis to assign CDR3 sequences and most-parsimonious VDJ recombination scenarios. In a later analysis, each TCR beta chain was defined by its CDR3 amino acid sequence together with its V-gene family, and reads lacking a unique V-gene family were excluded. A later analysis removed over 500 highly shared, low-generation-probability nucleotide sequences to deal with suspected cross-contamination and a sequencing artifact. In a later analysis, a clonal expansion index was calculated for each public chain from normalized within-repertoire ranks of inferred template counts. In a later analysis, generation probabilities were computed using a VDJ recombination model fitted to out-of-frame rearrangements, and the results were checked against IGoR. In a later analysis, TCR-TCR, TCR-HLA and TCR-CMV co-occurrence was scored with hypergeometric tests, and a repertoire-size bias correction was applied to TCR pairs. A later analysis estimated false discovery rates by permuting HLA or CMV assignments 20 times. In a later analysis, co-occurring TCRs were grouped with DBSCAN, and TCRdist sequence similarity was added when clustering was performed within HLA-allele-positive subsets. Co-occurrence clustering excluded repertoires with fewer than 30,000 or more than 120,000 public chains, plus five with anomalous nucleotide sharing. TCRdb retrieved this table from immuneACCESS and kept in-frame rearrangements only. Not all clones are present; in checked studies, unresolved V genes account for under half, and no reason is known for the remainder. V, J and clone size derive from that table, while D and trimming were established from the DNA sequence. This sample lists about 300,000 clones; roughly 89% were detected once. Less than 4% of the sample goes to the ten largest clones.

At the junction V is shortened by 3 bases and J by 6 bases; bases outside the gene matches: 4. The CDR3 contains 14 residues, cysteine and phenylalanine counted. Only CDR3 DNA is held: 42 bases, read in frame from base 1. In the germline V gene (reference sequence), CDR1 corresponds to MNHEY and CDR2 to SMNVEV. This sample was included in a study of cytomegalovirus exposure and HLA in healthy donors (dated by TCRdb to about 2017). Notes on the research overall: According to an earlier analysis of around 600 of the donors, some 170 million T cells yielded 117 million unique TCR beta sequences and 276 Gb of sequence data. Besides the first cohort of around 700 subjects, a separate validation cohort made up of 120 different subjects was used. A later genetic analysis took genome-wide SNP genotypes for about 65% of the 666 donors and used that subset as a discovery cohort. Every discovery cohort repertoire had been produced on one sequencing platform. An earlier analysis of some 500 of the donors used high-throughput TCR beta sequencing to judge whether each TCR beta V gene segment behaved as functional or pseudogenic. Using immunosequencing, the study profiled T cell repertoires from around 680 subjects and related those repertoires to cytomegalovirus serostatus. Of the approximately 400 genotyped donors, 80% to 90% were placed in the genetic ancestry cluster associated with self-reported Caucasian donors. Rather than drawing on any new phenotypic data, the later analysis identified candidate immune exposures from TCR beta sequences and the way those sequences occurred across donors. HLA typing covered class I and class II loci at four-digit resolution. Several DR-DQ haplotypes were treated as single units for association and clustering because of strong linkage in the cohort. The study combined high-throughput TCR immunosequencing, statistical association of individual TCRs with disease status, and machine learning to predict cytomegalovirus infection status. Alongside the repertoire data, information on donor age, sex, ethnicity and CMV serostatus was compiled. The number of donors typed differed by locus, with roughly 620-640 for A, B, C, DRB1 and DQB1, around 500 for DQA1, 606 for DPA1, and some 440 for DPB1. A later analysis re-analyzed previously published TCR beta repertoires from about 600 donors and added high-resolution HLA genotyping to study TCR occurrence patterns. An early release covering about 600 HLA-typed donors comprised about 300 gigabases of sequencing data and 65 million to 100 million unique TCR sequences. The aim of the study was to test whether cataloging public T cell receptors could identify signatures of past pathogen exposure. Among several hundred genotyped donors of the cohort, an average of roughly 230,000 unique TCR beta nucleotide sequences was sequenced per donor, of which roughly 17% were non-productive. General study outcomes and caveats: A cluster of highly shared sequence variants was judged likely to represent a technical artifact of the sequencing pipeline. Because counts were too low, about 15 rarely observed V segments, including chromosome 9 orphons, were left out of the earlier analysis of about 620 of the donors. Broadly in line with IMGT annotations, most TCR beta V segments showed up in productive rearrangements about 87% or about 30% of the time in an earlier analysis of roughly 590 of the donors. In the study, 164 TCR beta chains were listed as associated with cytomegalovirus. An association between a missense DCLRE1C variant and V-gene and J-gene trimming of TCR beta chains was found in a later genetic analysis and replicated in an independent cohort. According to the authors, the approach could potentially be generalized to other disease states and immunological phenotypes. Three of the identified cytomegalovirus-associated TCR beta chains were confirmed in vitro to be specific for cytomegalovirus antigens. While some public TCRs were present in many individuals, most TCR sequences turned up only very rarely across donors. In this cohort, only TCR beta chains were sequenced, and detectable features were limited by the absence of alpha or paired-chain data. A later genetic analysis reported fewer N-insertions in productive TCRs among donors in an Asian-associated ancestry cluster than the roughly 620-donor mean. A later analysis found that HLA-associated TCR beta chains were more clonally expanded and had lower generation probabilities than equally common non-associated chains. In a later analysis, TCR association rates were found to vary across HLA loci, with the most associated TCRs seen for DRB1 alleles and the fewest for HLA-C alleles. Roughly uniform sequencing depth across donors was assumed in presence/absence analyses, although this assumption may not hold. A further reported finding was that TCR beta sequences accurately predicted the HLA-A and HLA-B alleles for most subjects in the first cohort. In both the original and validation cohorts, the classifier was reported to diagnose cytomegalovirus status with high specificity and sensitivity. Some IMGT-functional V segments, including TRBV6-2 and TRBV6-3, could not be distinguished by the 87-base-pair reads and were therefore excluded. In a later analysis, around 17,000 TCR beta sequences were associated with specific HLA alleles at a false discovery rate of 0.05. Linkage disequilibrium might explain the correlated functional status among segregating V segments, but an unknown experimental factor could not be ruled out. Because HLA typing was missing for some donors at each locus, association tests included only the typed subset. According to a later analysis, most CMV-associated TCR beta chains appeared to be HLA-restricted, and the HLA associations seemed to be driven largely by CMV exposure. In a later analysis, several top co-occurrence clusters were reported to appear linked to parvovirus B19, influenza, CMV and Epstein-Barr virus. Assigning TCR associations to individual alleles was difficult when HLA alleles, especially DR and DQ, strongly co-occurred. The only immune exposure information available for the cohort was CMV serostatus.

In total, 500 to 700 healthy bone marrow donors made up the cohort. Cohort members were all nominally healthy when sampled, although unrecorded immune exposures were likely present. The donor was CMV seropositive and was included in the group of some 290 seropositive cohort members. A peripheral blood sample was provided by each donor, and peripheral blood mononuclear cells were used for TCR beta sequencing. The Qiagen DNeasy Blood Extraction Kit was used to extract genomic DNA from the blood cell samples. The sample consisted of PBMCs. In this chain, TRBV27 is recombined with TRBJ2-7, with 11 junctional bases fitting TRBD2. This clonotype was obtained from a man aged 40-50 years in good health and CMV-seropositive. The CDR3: CASSFGLAGGEQYF. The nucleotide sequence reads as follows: TGTGCCAGCAGTTTTGGGCTAGCGGGAGGCGAGCAGTACTTC.